This TCR beta chain was identified during a study of shared clonotypes between healthy human individuals. Study findings and constraints: An effect of sequencing depth on clonotype sharing among donors was expected. Some clonotypes were shared by all four sorted-subset donors, while others were not shared. The non-shared ones had lower generation probabilities than the shared ones.

Germline V gives CDR1 MNHNS, CDR2 SASEGT. There are 11 residues in the CDR3. The V end lost 10 bases, the J end lost 4 bases, and 10 bases lay between the germline ends. As regards this clone: No antigen is known for it.

TCRdb keeps only in-frame clones here, not all; method: immunoSEQ multiplex PCR. This table has roughly 720,000 clones, less than 95% appearing once. The origin of this receptor is a man between 18 and 35 years old in good health. Some clones in this sample may be carry-over from other donors' samples. Sequenced: memory CD8+ T cells from PBMCs. As to subset: CD45RO+ cells pooled with CCR7-negative TemRA cells. The chain is built from TRBV6-1 and TRBJ1-2, with D possibly being TRBD1 (6 bases). The CDR3 sequence is CAITDSYGYTF. CDR3 nucleotide sequence: TGTGCCATCACGGACAGCTATGGCTACACCTTC.